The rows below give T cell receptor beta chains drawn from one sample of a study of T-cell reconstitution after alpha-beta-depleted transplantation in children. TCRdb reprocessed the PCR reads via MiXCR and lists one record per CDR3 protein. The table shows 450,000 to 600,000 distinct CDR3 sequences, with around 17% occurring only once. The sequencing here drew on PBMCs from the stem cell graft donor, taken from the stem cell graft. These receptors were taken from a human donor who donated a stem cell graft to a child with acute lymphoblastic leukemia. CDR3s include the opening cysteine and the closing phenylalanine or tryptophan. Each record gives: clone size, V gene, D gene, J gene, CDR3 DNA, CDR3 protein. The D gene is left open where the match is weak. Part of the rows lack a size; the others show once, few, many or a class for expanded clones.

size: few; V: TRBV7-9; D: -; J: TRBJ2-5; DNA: TGTGCCAGCAGCTCCTTGCCGGTAGGGAAAGAGACCCAGTACTTC; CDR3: CASSSLPVGKETQYF
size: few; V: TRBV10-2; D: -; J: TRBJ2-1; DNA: TGCGCCAGCAGCCTTACATATAACATGGACAATGAGCAGTTCTTC; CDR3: CASSLTYNMDNEQFF
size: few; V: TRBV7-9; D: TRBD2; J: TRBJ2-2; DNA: TGTGCCAGCAGCTGGGCTGGCGGGAGTATCGGGGAGCTGTTTTTT; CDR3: CASSWAGGSIGELFF
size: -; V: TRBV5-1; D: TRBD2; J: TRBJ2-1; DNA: TGCGCCAGCAGCACCGGGACTACCAACAATGAGCAGTTCTTC; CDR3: CASSTGTTNNEQFF
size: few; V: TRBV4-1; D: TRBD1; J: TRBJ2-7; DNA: TGCGCCAGCAGCCAAGGACAGGGTAGAACCTACGAGCAGTACTTC; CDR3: CASSQGQGRTYEQYF
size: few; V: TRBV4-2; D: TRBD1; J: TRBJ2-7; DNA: TGTGCCAGCAGCAGAGGGACAGCGGCCTCCTACGAGCAGTACTTC; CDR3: CASSRGTAASYEQYF
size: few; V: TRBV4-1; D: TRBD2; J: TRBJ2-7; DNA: TGCGCCAGCAGCCAAGATCCGGGAGGCTACGAGCAGTACTTC; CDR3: CASSQDPGGYEQYF
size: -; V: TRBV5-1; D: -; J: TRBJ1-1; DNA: TGCGCCAGCAGCTTTGTACCAAAGACACCAAAACAGGGAGAGAACACTGAAGCTTTCTTT; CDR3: CASSFVPKTPKQGENTEAFF
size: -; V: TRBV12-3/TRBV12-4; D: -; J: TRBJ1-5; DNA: TGTGCCAGCATGAGGCAGAGAAATCAGCCCCAGCATTTT; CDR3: CASMRQRNQPQHF
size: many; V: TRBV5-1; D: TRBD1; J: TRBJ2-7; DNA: TGCGCCAGCAGCTTCCGGGACAGGGGATACGAGCAGTACTTC; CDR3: CASSFRDRGYEQYF
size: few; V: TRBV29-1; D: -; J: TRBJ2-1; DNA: TGCAGCGTTGAAAACCCAGTAGCGGACTACAATGAGCAGTTCTTC; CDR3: CSVENPVADYNEQFF
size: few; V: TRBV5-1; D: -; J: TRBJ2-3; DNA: TGCGCCAGCAGCTTGGGTTTAGATACGCAGTATTTT; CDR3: CASSLGLDTQYF
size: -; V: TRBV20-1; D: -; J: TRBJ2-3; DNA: TGCAGTGCTACCCGACAGGTTATTCTCACAGATACGCAGTATTTT; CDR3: CSATRQVILTDTQYF
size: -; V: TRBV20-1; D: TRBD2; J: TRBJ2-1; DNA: TGCAGTGCTAGCGGGGGGAGGTCCCTGAGTAACAATGAGCAGTTCTTC; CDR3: CSASGGRSLSNNEQFF
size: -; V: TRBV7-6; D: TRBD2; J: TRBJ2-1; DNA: TGTGCCAGCAGCTTTGGACTAGCGGGAGCTGAGCAGTTCTTC; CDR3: CASSFGLAGAEQFF
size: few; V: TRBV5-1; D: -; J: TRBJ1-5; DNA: TGCGCCAGCAGCTTGGCAGGGTCTCCCAATCAGCCCCAGCATTTT; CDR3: CASSLAGSPNQPQHF
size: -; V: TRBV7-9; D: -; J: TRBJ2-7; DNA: TGTGCCAGCAGCTTATCCGCGCGGGGAAGCGAGCAGTACTTC; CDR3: CASSLSARGSEQYF
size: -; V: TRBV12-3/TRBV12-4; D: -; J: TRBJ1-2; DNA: TGTGCCAGCAGTTTCCCCCGCAGGGGCCCCGCGGTGGACTACACCTTC; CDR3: CASSFPRRGPAVDYTF
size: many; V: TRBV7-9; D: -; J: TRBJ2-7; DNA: TGTGCCAGCAGCTTAGGGCAGAACCTCTACGAGCAGTACTTC; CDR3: CASSLGQNLYEQYF
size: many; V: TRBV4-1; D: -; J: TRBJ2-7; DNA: TGCGCCAGCAGCCAAGATCTGGTGGGAGCCTTAGAGCAGTACTTC; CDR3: CASSQDLVGALEQYF
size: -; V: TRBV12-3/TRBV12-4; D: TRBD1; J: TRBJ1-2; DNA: TGTGCCAGCAGTTTATATGGGACAGGGGGCGTATATGGCTACACCTTC; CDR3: CASSLYGTGGVYGYTF
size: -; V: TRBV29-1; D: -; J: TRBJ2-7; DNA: TGCAGCGTTGTTCGCCTCAAGGGCCCCTACGAGCAGTACTTC; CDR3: CSVVRLKGPYEQYF
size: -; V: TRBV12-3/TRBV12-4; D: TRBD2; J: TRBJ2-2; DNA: TGTGCCAGCAGTTTAGCGACTAGCGGGAGGCTGGACACCGGGGAGCTGTTTTTT; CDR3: CASSLATSGRLDTGELFF
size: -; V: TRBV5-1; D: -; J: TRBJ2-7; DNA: TGCGCCAGCAGCTCAGGGGTGGCCTACGAGCAGTACTTC; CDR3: CASSSGVAYEQYF
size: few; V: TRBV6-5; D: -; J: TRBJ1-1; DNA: TGTGCCAGCAGTTACTCGATGTCGGAGGGGGAGAGAGGAGCTTTCTTT; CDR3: CASSYSMSEGERGAFF
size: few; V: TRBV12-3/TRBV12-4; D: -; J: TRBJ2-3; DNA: TGTGCCAGCATTCTGGGGGGTAGTGCGACAGATACGCAGTATTTT; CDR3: CASILGGSATDTQYF
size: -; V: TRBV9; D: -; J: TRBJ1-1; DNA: TGTGCCAGCAGCGCCCAGGGTGGAGGAACTGAAGCTTTCTTT; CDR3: CASSAQGGGTEAFF
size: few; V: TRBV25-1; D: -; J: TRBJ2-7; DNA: TGTGCCAGCAGCCCACCGGAGGGGATCACCTACGAGCAGTACTTC; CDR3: CASSPPEGITYEQYF
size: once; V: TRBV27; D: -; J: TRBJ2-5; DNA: TGTGCCAGCAGTTTATATACCGGCGAGACAACGGAGACCCAGTACTTC; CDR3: CASSLYTGETTETQYF
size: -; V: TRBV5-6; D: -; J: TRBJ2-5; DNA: TGTGCCAGCAGCTTCTATGAGACCCAGTACTTC; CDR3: CASSFYETQYF
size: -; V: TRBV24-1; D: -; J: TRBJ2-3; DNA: TGTGCCACCAGTGATTTCGGGACACCCACAGATACGCAGTATTTT; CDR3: CATSDFGTPTDTQYF
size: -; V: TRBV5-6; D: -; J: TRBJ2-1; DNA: TGTGCCAGCAGCTTGAGGGCAGAGCAGTTCTTC; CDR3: CASSLRAEQFF
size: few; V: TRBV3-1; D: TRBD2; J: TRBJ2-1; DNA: TGTGCCAGCAGCCACGGTAGCGGGTCGCTGTTCTTC; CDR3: CASSHGSGSLFF
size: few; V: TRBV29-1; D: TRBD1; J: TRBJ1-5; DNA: TGCAGCATTGGGACAGGGGGAAATCAGCCCCAGCATTTT; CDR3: CSIGTGGNQPQHF
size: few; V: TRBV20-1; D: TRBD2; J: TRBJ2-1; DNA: TGCAGTGCCGGTACGGGGGGTTTGGGTGAGCAGTTCTTC; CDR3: CSAGTGGLGEQFF
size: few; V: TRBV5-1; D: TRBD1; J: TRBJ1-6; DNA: TGCGCCAGCAGCTTGGTCCGTGACAGGGGTCCACATTCACCCCTCCACTTT; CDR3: CASSLVRDRGPHSPLHF
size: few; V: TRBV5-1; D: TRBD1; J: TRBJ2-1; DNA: TGCGCCAGCAGTAGGACAGGGGGACACAATGAGCAGTTCTTC; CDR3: CASSRTGGHNEQFF
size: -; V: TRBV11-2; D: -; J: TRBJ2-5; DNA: TGTGCCAGCAGCATTATATGGGGGGTAGGGACCCAAGAGACCCAGTACTTC; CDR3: CASSIIWGVGTQETQYF
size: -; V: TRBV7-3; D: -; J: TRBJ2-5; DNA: TGTGCCAGCAGCCCCTCGGGACTTAGAAGGGAGACCCAGTACTTC; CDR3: CASSPSGLRRETQYF
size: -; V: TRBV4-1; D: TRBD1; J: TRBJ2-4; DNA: TGCGCCAGCAGCTCCACGTGGACAGGGCTAGCCAAAAACATTCAGTACTTC; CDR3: CASSSTWTGLAKNIQYF